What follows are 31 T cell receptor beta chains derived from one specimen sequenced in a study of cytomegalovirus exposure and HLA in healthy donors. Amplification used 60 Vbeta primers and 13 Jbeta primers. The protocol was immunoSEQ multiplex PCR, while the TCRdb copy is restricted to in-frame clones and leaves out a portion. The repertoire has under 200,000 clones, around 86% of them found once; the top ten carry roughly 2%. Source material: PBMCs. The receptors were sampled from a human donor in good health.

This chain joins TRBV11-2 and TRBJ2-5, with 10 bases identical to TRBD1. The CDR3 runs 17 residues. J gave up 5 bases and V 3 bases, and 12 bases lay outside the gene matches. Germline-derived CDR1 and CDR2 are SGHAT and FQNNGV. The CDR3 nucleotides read TGTGCCAGCAGCTTCCCGGGACAGGGGAATCTGGTGGAGACCCAGTACTTC. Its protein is CASSFPGQGNLVETQYF.

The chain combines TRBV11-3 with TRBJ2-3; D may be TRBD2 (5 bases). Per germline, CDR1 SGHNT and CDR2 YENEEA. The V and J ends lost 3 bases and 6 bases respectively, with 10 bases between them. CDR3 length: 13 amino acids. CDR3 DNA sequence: TGTGCCAGCAGCTTCGAGGGAACGGATACGCAGTATTTT. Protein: CASSFEGTDTQYF.

The CDR3 nucleotides are TGTGCCAGCAGACAGAACGACAGGGGGAGGGCCAAAAACATTCAGTACTTC. Residues: CASRQNDRGRAKNIQYF. The chain employs TRBV28 and TRBJ2-4; 9 nucleotides match TRBD1. V lost 6 bases to trimming and J lost 1 base; unmatched junction nucleotides: 10. Germline-derived CDR1 and CDR2 are MDHEN and SYDVKM. The CDR3 length is 17 residues.

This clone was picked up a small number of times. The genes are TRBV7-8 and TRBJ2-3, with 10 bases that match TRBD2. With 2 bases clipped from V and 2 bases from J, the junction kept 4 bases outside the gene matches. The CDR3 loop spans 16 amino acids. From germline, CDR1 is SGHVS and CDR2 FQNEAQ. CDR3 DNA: TGTGCCAGCAGCTTATGGAGCGGGGGGGACACAGATACGCAGTATTTT. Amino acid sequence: CASSLWSGGDTDTQYF.

CDR3 DNA sequence: TGCGCCAGCAGACCTACTAGCGGGGGTTCCTACGAGCAGTACTTC. Amino acids: CASRPTSGGSYEQYF. This chain connects TRBV5-1 to TRBJ2-7; 11 positions agree with TRBD2. Germline-derived CDR1 and CDR2 are SGHRS and YFSETQ. This CDR3 spans 15 amino acids. V shed 5 bases, J shed 1 base, and the junction held 5 bases outside the gene matches. The variable domain in full, completed from reference TRBV5-1 and TRBJ2-7, reads KAGVTQTPRYLIKTRGQQVTLSCSPISGHRSVSWYQQTPGQGLQFLFEYFSETQRNKGNFPGRFSGRQFSNSRSEMNVSTLELGDSALYLCASRPTSGGSYEQYFGPGTRLTVT.

Written as DNA, the CDR3 is TGTGCCAGCAGAGTCCCGGGAGTCTACGAGCAGTACTTC. It encodes CASRVPGVYEQYF. J is TRBJ2-7 and V is TRBV6-5; tentatively, D is TRBD2 (6 bases). The CDR3 length is 13 residues. V shed 6 bases and J shed 3 bases, with 12 bases lying between them. Germline CDR1 MNHEY, CDR2 SVGAGI.

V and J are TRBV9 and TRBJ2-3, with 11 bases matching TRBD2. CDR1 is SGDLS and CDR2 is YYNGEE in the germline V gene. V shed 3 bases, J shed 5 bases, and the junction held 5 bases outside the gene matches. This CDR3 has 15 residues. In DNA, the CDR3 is TGTGCCAGCAGCGATAGCGGGGGGGGTGTAGATACGCAGTATTTT. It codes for CASSDSGGGVDTQYF.

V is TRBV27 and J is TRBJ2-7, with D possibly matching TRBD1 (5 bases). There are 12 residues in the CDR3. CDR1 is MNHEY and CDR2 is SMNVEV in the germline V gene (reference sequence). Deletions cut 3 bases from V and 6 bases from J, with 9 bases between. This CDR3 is CASSFRVGEQYF. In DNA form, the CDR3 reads TGTGCCAGCAGTTTCAGGGTCGGCGAGCAGTACTTC.

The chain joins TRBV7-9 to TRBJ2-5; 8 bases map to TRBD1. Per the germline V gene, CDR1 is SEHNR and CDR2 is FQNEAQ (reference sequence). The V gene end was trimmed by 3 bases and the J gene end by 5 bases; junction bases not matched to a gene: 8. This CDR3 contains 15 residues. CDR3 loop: CASSLGRTGRETQYF. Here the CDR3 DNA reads TGTGCCAGCAGCTTGGGCCGGACAGGGCGGGAGACCCAGTACTTC.

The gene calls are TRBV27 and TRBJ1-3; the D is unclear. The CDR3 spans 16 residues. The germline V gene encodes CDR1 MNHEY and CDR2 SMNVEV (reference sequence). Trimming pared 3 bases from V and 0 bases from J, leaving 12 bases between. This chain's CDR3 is CASSFGPGYSGNTIYF. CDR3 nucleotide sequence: TGTGCCAGCAGTTTTGGACCGGGATACTCTGGAAACACCATATATTTT.

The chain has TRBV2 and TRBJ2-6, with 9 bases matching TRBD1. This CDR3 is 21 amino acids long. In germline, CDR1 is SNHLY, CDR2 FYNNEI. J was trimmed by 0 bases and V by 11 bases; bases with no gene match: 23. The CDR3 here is CAQTGGKVFDRGFSGANVLTF. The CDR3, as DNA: TGTGCCCAAACGGGGGGCAAGGTGTTCGACAGGGGGTTCTCTGGGGCCAACGTCCTGACTTTC.

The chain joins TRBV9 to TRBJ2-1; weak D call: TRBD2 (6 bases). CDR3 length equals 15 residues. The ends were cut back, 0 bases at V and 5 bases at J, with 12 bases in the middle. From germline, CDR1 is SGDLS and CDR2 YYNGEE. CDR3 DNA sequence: TGTGCCAGCAGCGTAGGGGGGGAAGTCGACAATGAGCAGTTCTTC. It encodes CASSVGGEVDNEQFF.

The CDR3 loop reads CASSQDSRPGGNTIYF. The CDR3 nucleotides are TGCGCCAGCAGCCAAGATAGCAGGCCGGGGGGAAACACCATATATTTT. The chain is built from TRBV4-1 and TRBJ1-3; D gene ambiguous. The V end lost 0 bases, the J end lost 4 bases, and 13 bases lay between the germline ends. Germline V lookup: CDR1 MGHRA, CDR2 YSYEKL. The length of the CDR3 is 16 residues.

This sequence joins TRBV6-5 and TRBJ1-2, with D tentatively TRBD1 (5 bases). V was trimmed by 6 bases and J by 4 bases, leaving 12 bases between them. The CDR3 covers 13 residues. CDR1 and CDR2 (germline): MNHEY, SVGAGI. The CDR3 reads CASSRREFYGYTF. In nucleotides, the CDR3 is TGTGCCAGCAGCCGCAGGGAATTCTATGGCTACACCTTC.

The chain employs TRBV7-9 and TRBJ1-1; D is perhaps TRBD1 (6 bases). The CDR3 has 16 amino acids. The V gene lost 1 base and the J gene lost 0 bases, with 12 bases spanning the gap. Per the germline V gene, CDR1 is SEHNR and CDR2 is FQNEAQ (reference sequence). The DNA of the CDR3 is TGTGCCAGCAGCTTAGGGACAGTGGGGATGAACACTGAAGCTTTCTTT. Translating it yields CASSLGTVGMNTEAFF.

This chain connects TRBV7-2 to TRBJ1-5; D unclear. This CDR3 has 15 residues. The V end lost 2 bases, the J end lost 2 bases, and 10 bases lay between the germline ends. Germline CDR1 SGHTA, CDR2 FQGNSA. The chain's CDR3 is CASSLSSSGNQPQHF. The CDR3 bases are TGTGCCAGCAGCTTATCGTCGTCAGGCAATCAGCCCCAGCATTTT.

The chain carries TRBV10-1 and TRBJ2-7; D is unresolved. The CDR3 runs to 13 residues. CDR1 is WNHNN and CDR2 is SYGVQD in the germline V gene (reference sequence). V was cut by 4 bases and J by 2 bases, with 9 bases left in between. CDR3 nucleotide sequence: TGCGCCAGCAGTGGGAGTAGAACCTACGAGCAGTACTTC. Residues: CASSGSRTYEQYF.

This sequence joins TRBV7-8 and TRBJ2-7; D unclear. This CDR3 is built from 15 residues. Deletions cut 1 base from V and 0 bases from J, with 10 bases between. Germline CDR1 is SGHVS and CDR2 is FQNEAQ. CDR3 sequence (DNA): TGTGCCAGCAGCTTAGGTTTGGCGGCCTCCTACGAGCAGTACTTC. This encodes CASSLGLAASYEQYF. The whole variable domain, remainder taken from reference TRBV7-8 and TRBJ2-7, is GAGVSQSPRYKVAKRGQDVALRCDPISGHVSLFWYQQALGQGPEFLTYFQNEAQLDKSGLPSDRFFAERPEGSVSTLKIQRTQQEDSAVYLCASSLGLAASYEQYFGPGTRLTVT.

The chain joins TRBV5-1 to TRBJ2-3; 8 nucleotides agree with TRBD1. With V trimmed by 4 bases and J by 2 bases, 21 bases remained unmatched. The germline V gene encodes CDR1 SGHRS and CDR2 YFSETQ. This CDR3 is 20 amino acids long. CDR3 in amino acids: CASSPDRDRLTLYYTDTQYF. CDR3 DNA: TGCGCCAGCAGCCCGGACCGGGACAGGTTGACCCTCTACTACACAGATACGCAGTATTTT.

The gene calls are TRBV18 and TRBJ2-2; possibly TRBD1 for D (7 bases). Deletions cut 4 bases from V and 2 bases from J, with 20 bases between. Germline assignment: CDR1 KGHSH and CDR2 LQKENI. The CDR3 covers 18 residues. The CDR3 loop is CASSLTDARDRNTGELFF. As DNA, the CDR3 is TGTGCCAGCTCACTCACTGACGCGCGGGACAGAAACACCGGGGAGCTGTTTTTT.

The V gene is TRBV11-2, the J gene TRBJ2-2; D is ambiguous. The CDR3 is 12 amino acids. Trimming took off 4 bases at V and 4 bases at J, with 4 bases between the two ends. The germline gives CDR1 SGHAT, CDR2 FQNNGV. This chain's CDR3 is CASSSSTGELFF. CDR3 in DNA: TGTGCCAGCAGCTCGTCCACCGGGGAGCTGTTTTTT.

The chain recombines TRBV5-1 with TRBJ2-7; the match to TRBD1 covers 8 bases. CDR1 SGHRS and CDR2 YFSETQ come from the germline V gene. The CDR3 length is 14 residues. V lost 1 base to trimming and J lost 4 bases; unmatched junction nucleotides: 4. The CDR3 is CASSLWGQVYEQYF. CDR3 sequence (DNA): TGCGCCAGCAGCTTGTGGGGACAGGTATACGAGCAGTACTTC.

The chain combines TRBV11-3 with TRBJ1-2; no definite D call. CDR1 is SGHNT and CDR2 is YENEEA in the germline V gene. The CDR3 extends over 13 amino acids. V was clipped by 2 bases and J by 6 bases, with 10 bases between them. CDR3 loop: CASSLLNSHGYTF. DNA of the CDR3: TGTGCCAGCAGCTTACTAAACTCACATGGCTACACCTTC.

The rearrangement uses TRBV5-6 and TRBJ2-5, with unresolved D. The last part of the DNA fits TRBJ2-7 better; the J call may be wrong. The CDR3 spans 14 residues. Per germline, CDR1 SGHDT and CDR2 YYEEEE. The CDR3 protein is CASTPWRSAYEQYF. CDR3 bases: TGTGCCAGCACTCCTTGGCGGAGCGCCTACGAGCAGTACTTC.

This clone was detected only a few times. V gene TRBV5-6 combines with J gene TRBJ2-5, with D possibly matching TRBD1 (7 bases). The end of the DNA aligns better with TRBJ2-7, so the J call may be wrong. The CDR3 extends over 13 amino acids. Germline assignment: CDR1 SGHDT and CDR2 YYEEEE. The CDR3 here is CASSAGTAYEQYF. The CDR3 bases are TGTGCCAGCAGCGCGGGGACAGCCTACGAGCAGTACTTC.

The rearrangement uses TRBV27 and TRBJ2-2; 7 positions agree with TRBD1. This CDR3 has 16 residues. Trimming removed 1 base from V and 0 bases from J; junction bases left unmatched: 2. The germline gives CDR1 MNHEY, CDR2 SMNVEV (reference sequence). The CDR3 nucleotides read TGTGCCAGCAGTTTATACACAGGGGCGAACACCGGGGAGCTGTTTTTT. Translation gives CASSLYTGANTGELFF.

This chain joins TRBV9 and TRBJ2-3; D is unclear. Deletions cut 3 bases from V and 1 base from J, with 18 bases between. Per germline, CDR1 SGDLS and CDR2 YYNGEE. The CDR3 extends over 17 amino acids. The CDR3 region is CASSASVGFPGTDTQYF. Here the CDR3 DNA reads TGTGCCAGCAGCGCCAGCGTTGGTTTTCCGGGCACAGATACGCAGTATTTT.

The CDR3 DNA reads TGTGCCAGCAGCCAACAGGGGGCGGTGAACACTGAAGCTTTCTTT. Its protein product is CASSQQGAVNTEAFF. The chain carries TRBV5-6 and TRBJ1-1; 9 nucleotides align to TRBD1. V gave up 4 bases and J gave up 0 bases; unmatched junction bases: 4. Germline CDR1 is SGHDT and CDR2 is YYEEEE. The CDR3 spans 15 residues.

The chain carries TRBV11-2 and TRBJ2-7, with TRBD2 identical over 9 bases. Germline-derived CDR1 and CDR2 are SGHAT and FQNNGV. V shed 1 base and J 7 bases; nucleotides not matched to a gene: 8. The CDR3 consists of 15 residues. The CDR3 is CASSLVRGGASEQYF. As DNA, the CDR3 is TGTGCCAGCAGCTTAGTTCGCGGGGGGGCCTCTGAGCAGTACTTC.

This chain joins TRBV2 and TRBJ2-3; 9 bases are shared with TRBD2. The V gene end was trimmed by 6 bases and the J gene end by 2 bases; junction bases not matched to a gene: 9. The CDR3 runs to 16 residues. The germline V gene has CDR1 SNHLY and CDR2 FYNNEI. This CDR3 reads CASRPRRGGNTDTQYF. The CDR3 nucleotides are TGTGCCAGCAGACCTAGGCGGGGGGGAAACACAGATACGCAGTATTTT.

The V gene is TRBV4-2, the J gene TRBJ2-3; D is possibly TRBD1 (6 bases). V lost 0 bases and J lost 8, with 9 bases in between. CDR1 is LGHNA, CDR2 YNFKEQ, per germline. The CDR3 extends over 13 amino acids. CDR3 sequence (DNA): TGTGCCAGCAGCCAAGATGTCAGGGGTACGCAGTATTTT. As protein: CASSQDVRGTQYF.